The 24 T cell receptor beta chains presented below share a single source sample, sequenced in a study of blood T cell repertoires in COVID-19. TCRdb keeps only in-frame clones here, not all; method: immunoSEQ multiplex PCR. The data contain roughly 150,000 clones, around 82% of them seen just once; the ten biggest clones take up roughly a fifth. The specimen was peripheral blood. The receptors come from a woman in her 70s who had recovered from COVID-19.

A note on this clone: The junction does not match germline at one end; this may be a read error. The chain has TRBV28 and TRBJ2-5, with D possibly matching TRBD2 (5 bases). Germline CDR1 is MDHEN and CDR2 is SYDVKM. The CDR3 contains 13 residues. The chain's CDR3 is CTSSWAGEETQYF. The CDR3, as DNA: TGTACCAGCAGTTGGGCCGGGGAAGAGACCCAGTACTTC.

J is TRBJ1-2 and V is TRBV18; possibly TRBD1 for D (5 bases). From germline, CDR1 is KGHSH and CDR2 LQKENI. This CDR3 has 14 amino acids. Trimming removed 0 bases from V and 8 bases from J, with 13 bases in between. CDR3 coding DNA: TGTGCCAGCTCACCACCTGGGGCAGGTGGAGGCTACACCTTC. Translating gives CASSPPGAGGGYTF.

This clone was found a few times. The chain recombines TRBV10-3 with TRBJ2-1; 8 nucleotides align to TRBD1. CDR3 size: 15 residues. Germline CDR1 ENHRY, CDR2 SYGVKD. V gave up 2 bases and J gave up 0 bases; unmatched junction bases: 0. The CDR3 nucleotides are TGTGCCATCAGTGAGACAGGGGGCTCCTACAATGAGCAGTTCTTC. Translation: CAISETGGSYNEQFF.

This clone has more than one count but fewer than ten. The chain employs TRBV5-1 and TRBJ2-2, with 7 bases lining up with TRBD1. The CDR3 covers 14 residues. CDR1 and CDR2 (germline): SGHRS, YFSETQ. V lost 4 bases, J lost 4 bases, and 4 bases stayed unmatched. CDR3 DNA: TGCGCCAGCAGCCCCGACAGGGTCACCGGGGAGCTGTTTTTT. This gives the protein CASSPDRVTGELFF.

The chain has TRBV5-1 and TRBJ2-7, with 9 bases fitting TRBD1. The germline CDR1 and CDR2 sequences are SGHRS and YFSETQ. J lost 2 bases, V lost 0 bases, and 6 bases had no gene match. The CDR3 sequence is 16 residues long. The CDR3 nucleotides are TGCGCCAGCAGCTTGGGGGGGACAGGGCCCACCTACGAGCAGTACTTC. Amino acids: CASSLGGTGPTYEQYF.

The rearrangement joins TRBV28 to TRBJ1-2; tentative D call: TRBD1 (6 bases). CDR1 is MDHEN, CDR2 SYDVKM, per germline. Trimming removed 7 bases from V and 5 bases from J, with 11 bases in between. The CDR3 runs to 12 residues. CDR3 coding DNA: TGTGCCAGCACCATGGGGGCGTATGGCTACACCTTC. Its protein product is CASTMGAYGYTF.

This clone was counted a single time. This chain links TRBV7-2 with TRBJ2-5; 9 bases fit TRBD1. Germline trimming cut 5 bases from V and 4 bases from J; bases unmatched to any gene: 8. The CDR3 loop spans 15 amino acids. From germline, CDR1 is SGHTA and CDR2 FQGNSA. This CDR3 is CASSPSGQGGETQYF. CDR3 bases: TGTGCCAGCAGCCCCTCGGGACAGGGAGGAGAGACCCAGTACTTC.

The count of this clone is one. The rearrangement uses TRBV3-1 (or the pseudogene TRBV3-2) and TRBJ2-1; possibly TRBD2 for D (7 bases). The CDR3 totals 16 residues. CDR1 and CDR2 from the germline V gene are LGHDT and YNNKEL (reference sequence). With 3 bases removed from V and 9 bases from J, the gap between germline ends came to 21 bases. In DNA, the CDR3 is TGTGCCAGCAGCCAGGGTGGAAGGGGGGGCTTGTCTGAGCAGTTCTTC. This encodes CASSQGGRGGLSEQFF.

CDR3 protein: CASSLSVTEYNEQFF. CDR3 coding DNA: TGTGCCAGCAGTTTATCGGTGACTGAGTACAATGAGCAGTTCTTC. The chain has TRBV27 and TRBJ2-1; no clear D. The V end lost 0 bases, the J end lost 4 bases, and 10 bases lay between the germline ends. Germline V gene data show CDR1 as MNHEY and CDR2 as SMNVEV (reference sequence). The CDR3 consists of 15 residues.

The J gene is TRBJ2-3, the V gene TRBV27, with D unresolved. The CDR3 has 15 residues. The germline CDR1 and CDR2 sequences are MNHEY and SMNVEV (reference sequence). Trimming cost V 4 bases and J 4 bases, with 15 bases left between them. CDR3 amino acids: CASSSPHYESDTQYF. The CDR3 region has the DNA TGTGCCAGCAGTTCCCCTCATTATGAGTCAGATACGCAGTATTTT.

The chain employs TRBV6-6 and TRBJ2-2, with 12 bases that match TRBD2. The CDR3 has 14 amino acids. Germline V lookup: CDR1 MNHNY, CDR2 SVGAGI (reference sequence). J was trimmed by 6 bases and V by 6 bases; bases with no gene match: 2. This chain's CDR3 is CASRTSGGAGELFF. The CDR3 coding sequence is TGTGCCAGCAGGACTAGCGGGGGTGCCGGGGAGCTGTTTTTT.

The rearrangement joins TRBV18 to TRBJ2-7; TRBD1 agrees at 12 bases. This CDR3 contains 17 residues. Germline loops: CDR1 KGHSH, CDR2 LQKENI. V trimming: 3 bases; J trimming: 4 bases; junction bases outside the gene matches: 10. In DNA form, the CDR3 reads TGTGCCAGCTCACCTCCGGGACAGGGGGCGGGATTGTACGAGCAGTACTTC. Translating it yields CASSPPGQGAGLYEQYF. The full variable domain, rest sourced from reference TRBV18 and TRBJ2-7, is NAGVMQNPRHLVRRRGQEARLRCSPMKGHSHVYWYRQLPEEGLKFMVYLQKENIIDESGMPKERFSAEFPKEGPSILRIQQVVRGDSAAYFCASSPPGQGAGLYEQYFGPGTRLTVT.

This chain joins TRBV30 and TRBJ1-5; 8 bases match TRBD1. CDR1 and CDR2 from the germline V gene are GTSNPN and SVGIG (reference sequence). Unmatched junction bases numbered 7, after V lost 2 bases and J lost 1 base. The CDR3 consists of 16 residues. CDR3 in DNA: TGTGCCTGGAGTAGCTATAGGGACAGGAGCAATCAGCCCCAGCATTTT. It translates to CAWSSYRDRSNQPQHF.

This clone was detected ten times or more. The J gene is TRBJ1-3, the V gene TRBV10-3; 8 bases match TRBD1. Germline CDR1 ENHRY, CDR2 SYGVKD. This CDR3 spans 16 amino acids. Trimming at V came to 3 bases and at J to 4 bases, leaving 8 bases not matched to a gene. CDR3 loop: CAISDPGQGRGNTIYF. The CDR3 DNA follows: TGTGCCATCAGTGACCCAGGACAGGGCCGAGGAAACACCATATATTTT.

The chain joins TRBV19 to TRBJ2-3; 8 bases map to TRBD2. CDR1 and CDR2 from the germline V gene are LNHDA and SQIVND (reference sequence). CDR3 length equals 14 residues. Losses at the gene ends were 7 bases for V and 4 bases for J; bases not matched to a gene: 7. The CDR3 loop reads CASMERGWPDTQYF. The CDR3, as DNA: TGTGCCAGTATGGAGCGGGGGTGGCCAGATACGCAGTATTTT.

The chain employs TRBV2 and TRBJ2-5; 13 bases match TRBD2. This CDR3 contains 15 residues. The V gene's germline CDR1 is SNHLY and CDR2 FYNNEI. V dropped 6 bases and J dropped 5; count of bases not matched to a gene: 6. Written as DNA, the CDR3 is TGTGCCAGCAGCGCCACTAGCGGGAGGGGGGAGACCCAGTACTTC. Translated: CASSATSGRGETQYF.

The chain employs TRBV4-1 and TRBJ1-2, with D perhaps matching TRBD1 (5 bases). The V end lost 2 bases, the J end lost 7 bases, and 14 bases lay between the germline ends. Germline V CDR1 and CDR2: MGHRA, YSYEKL. The CDR3 contains 14 residues. In DNA, the CDR3 is TGCGCCAGCAGCCAAATGGGGGGGTTAGGTGGCTACACCTTC. Translated, it gives CASSQMGGLGGYTF.

The chain has TRBV3-1 (or the pseudogene TRBV3-2) and TRBJ1-2, with D hard to call. The CDR3 contains 12 residues. Trimming took 1 base from V and 6 from J, leaving 6 bases between them. CDR1 LGHDT and CDR2 YNNKEL come from the germline V gene (reference sequence). The CDR3 DNA sequence: TGTGCCAGCAGCCAAGCTGCAGATGGCTACACCTTC. Its protein is CASSQAADGYTF.

The chain is built from TRBV20-1 and TRBJ1-2; D is perhaps TRBD1 (5 bases). CDR1 is DFQATT, CDR2 SNEGSKA, per germline (reference sequence). CDR3 length: 12 residues. V gave up 3 bases and J gave up 5 bases, with 10 bases separating them. CDR3 in amino acids: CSASVGTYGYTF. The CDR3, as DNA: TGCAGTGCTAGTGTCGGGACTTATGGCTACACCTTC.

This chain uses TRBV2 with TRBJ2-7, with a weak D call TRBD1 (5 bases). The CDR3 is 14 residues long. Germline loops: CDR1 SNHLY, CDR2 FYNNEI. The germline V and J ends were trimmed by 6 bases and 2 bases, with 14 bases remaining between them. The CDR3 nucleotides read TGTGCCAGCAGCGCCGCCAGGGAACCCTACGAGCAGTACTTC. As protein: CASSAAREPYEQYF.

V and J are TRBV5-5 and TRBJ2-1, with 9 bases aligning to TRBD2. V shed 1 base and J 2 bases; nucleotides not matched to a gene: 10. Germline CDR1 SGHKS, CDR2 YYEKEE (reference sequence). This CDR3 region has 18 residues. The CDR3 sequence: CASSLFGYGTSPYNEQFF. The CDR3 DNA reads as TGTGCCAGCAGCTTGTTCGGGTATGGGACTAGCCCCTACAATGAGCAGTTCTTC.

The V call is TRBV30, the J call TRBJ2-7; a possible D gene is TRBD2 (5 bases). This CDR3 has 11 amino acids. Germline CDR1 reads GTSNPN; CDR2 reads SVGIG (reference sequence). V lost 8 bases, J lost 3 bases, and 11 bases lay in between. DNA for the CDR3: TGTGCCGCGGGTAATTACTACGAGCAGTACTTC. Amino acid sequence: CAAGNYYEQYF.

A few counts support this clone. In DNA form, the CDR3 reads TGTGCCAGCAGCCCACGGGGGGGGACGGGTGCCCGGTCAGATACGCAGTATTTT. Translated: CASSPRGGTGARSDTQYF. The chain combines TRBV7-9 with TRBJ2-3, with 8 bases aligning to TRBD2. The V segment lost 5 bases and the J segment 4 bases; nucleotides outside the gene matches: 17. The CDR3 consists of 18 residues. Germline CDR1 reads SEHNR; CDR2 reads FQNEAQ (reference sequence). Full variable domain (outside the CDR3, taken from reference TRBV7-9 and TRBJ2-3): DTGVSQNPRHKITKRGQNVTFRCDPISEHNRLYWYRQTLGQGPEFLTYFQNEAQLEKSRLLSDRFSAERPKGSFSTLEIQRTEQGDSAMYLCASSPRGGTGARSDTQYFGPGTRLTVL.

This rearrangement joins TRBV11-2 to TRBJ2-2; tentative D call: TRBD1 (6 bases). The germline V gene has CDR1 SGHAT and CDR2 FQNNGV. V was trimmed by 5 bases and J by 0 bases, leaving 10 bases between them. CDR3 length: 15 amino acids. The CDR3 DNA reads as TGTGCCAGCAGCGTCGGGACAACGAACACCGGGGAGCTGTTTTTT. Protein sequence: CASSVGTTNTGELFF.